These 20 T cell receptor beta chains originate from one sample sequenced in a study of blood T cell repertoires in COVID-19. Only in-frame clones appear in the TCRdb table, and some are missing; sequencing was by immunoSEQ multiplex PCR. The sample holds around 460,000 clones, 80% to 90% seen once. Material: peripheral blood. These receptors all stem from a man aged 18 to 30 with COVID-19, enrolled during active disease.

This clone was counted only a few times. The V and J genes are TRBV12-5 and TRBJ2-2; TRBD2 matches at 7 bases. The CDR3 runs to 15 residues. Per germline, CDR1 LGHNT and CDR2 FRNRAP. V trimming: 1 base; J trimming: 4 bases; junction bases outside the gene matches: 3. This CDR3 reads CASGLAGGGTGELFF. CDR3 nucleotide sequence: TGTGCTAGTGGTTTGGCGGGAGGAGGCACCGGGGAGCTGTTTTTT.

The genes are TRBV7-9 and TRBJ1-6, with a tentative D call TRBD1 (6 bases). Trimming cost V 7 bases and J 1 base, with 14 bases left between them. Germline CDR1 and CDR2: SEHNR and FQNEAQ (reference sequence). The CDR3 covers 16 residues. The CDR3 region is CASTESQGSYNSPLHF. Written as DNA, the CDR3 is TGTGCCAGCACCGAATCACAGGGATCCTATAATTCACCCCTCCACTTT. Variable domain in full (rest from reference TRBV7-9 and TRBJ1-6): DTGVSQNPRHKITKRGQNVTFRCDPISEHNRLYWYRQTLGQGPEFLTYFQNEAQLEKSRLLSDRFSAERPKGSFSTLEIQRTEQGDSAMYLCASTESQGSYNSPLHFGNGTRLTVT.

The chain is built from TRBV6-5 and TRBJ2-3; the D is unclear. Germline V gives CDR1 MNHEY, CDR2 SVGAGI. V lost 4 bases, J lost 0 bases, and 11 bases lay in between. The CDR3 runs 15 residues. The CDR3 reads CASSSADASTDTQYF. The DNA for the CDR3 is TGTGCCAGCAGTTCGGCGGATGCTAGCACAGATACGCAGTATTTT.

The V gene is TRBV7-8, the J gene TRBJ2-1, with D perhaps TRBD2 (5 bases). The CDR3 totals 15 residues. Per the germline V gene, CDR1 is SGHVS and CDR2 is FQNEAQ. V was cut by 7 bases and J by 0 bases, with 13 bases left in between. The CDR3 region is CASNKRSGSYNEQFF. The CDR3 region has the DNA TGTGCCAGCAACAAGCGGTCAGGCTCCTACAATGAGCAGTTCTTC.

J is TRBJ2-1 and V is TRBV14; TRBD2 aligns across 8 bases. V was pared by 0 bases and J by 4 bases, with 5 bases of the junction left unmatched. There are 16 residues in the CDR3. The germline V gene has CDR1 SGHDN and CDR2 FVKESK. The CDR3 is CASSQESGGLYNEQFF. The DNA of the CDR3 is TGTGCCAGCAGCCAAGAAAGCGGGGGTCTTTACAATGAGCAGTTCTTC.

V gene TRBV5-4 combines with J gene TRBJ1-3; 8 bases match TRBD1. V was clipped by 0 bases and J by 0 bases; unmatched bases: 2. The CDR3 is made up of 16 amino acids. Germline V CDR1 and CDR2: SGHNT, YYREEE (reference sequence). For the CDR3, the DNA is TGTGCCAGCAGCTTGGGAACAGGGGGCTCTGGAAACACCATATATTTT. It codes for CASSLGTGGSGNTIYF.

The chain combines TRBV3-1 (or the pseudogene TRBV3-2) with TRBJ1-1; maybe TRBD1 (5 bases). Germline V gene lookup returns CDR1 LGHDT and CDR2 YNNKEL (reference sequence). Trimming cost V 2 bases and J 10 bases, with 14 bases left between them. This CDR3 region has 13 residues. The chain's CDR3 is CASSQSRQGAAFF. CDR3 nucleotides: TGTGCCAGCAGCCAATCCCGGCAGGGTGCAGCTTTCTTT.

CDR3 amino acids: CATSDLLSNEQFF. The DNA of the CDR3 is TGTGCCACCAGTGATTTGCTCTCCAATGAGCAGTTCTTC. The V and J genes are TRBV24-1 and TRBJ2-1, with no clear D. The CDR3 spans 13 residues. In germline, CDR1 is KGHDR, CDR2 SFDVKD. V lost 0 bases to trimming and J lost 6 bases, with 5 bases between them.

This clone showed up just once. This chain connects TRBV7-2 to TRBJ2-2; 7 bases map to TRBD2. V shed 5 bases and J 5 bases; nucleotides not matched to a gene: 11. The CDR3 has 16 amino acids. CDR1 SGHTA and CDR2 FQGNSA come from the germline V gene. CDR3 region: CASSPLRAGTTGELFF. The DNA of the CDR3 is TGTGCCAGCAGCCCCCTAAGAGCGGGGACTACCGGGGAGCTGTTTTTT.

The gene calls are TRBV6-5 and TRBJ1-4, with D possibly being TRBD1 (6 bases). This CDR3 spans 14 amino acids. V gave up 4 bases and J gave up 8 bases, with 14 bases separating them. Germline CDR1 and CDR2: MNHEY and SVGAGI. CDR3 in amino acids: CASSSLGGDEKLFF. Here the CDR3 DNA reads TGTGCCAGCAGTTCACTAGGGGGTGACGAAAAACTGTTTTTT.

The genes are TRBV15 and TRBJ2-5, with TRBD2 identical over 15 bases. V was clipped by 1 base and J by 5 bases; unmatched bases: 5. This CDR3 contains 17 residues. CDR1 is LNHNV and CDR2 is YYDKDF in the germline V gene (reference sequence). The CDR3 spells CATSRGGLAGGPETQYF. The CDR3 DNA reads as TGTGCCACCAGCAGAGGGGGACTAGCGGGAGGTCCGGAGACCCAGTACTTC.

This chain links TRBV6-1 with TRBJ1-3, with D possibly TRBD1 on 5 matching bases. Trimming left V 2 bases short and J 4 bases short, with 12 bases between. Germline assignment: CDR1 MNHNS and CDR2 SASEGT. The CDR3 runs 15 residues. CDR3 region: CASSEFKGVGNTIYF. CDR3 DNA sequence: TGTGCCAGCAGTGAATTTAAAGGGGTCGGAAACACCATATATTTT.

In DNA, the CDR3 is TGTGCCAGCAGAAGTGACAGGCTCCTACAGACCCAGTACTTC. Residues: CASRSDRLLQTQYF. The rearrangement uses TRBV2 and TRBJ2-5; D perhaps matches TRBD1 (6 bases). Germline V gives CDR1 SNHLY, CDR2 FYNNEI. The CDR3 totals 14 residues. V was clipped by 6 bases and J by 6 bases, with 17 bases between them. The full variable domain, completed using reference TRBV2 and TRBJ2-5, is EPEVTQTPSHQVTQMGQEVILRCVPISNHLYFYWYRQILGQKVEFLVSFYNNEISEKSEIFDDQFSVERPDGSNFTLKIRSTKLEDSAMYFCASRSDRLLQTQYFGPGTRLLVL.

The chain combines TRBV2 with TRBJ2-2; TRBD2 matches 9 bases. V gave up 7 bases and J gave up 3 bases; unmatched junction bases: 6. This CDR3 region has 15 residues. Germline V gene sequence: CDR1 SNHLY, CDR2 FYNNEI. CDR3 protein: CASILLAGDTGELFF. The CDR3 DNA reads as TGTGCCAGCATATTATTAGCGGGGGACACCGGGGAGCTGTTTTTT.

This chain links TRBV18 with TRBJ2-5, with a tentative D call TRBD2 (6 bases). V was clipped by 1 base and J by 4 bases, with 7 bases between them. This CDR3 is built from 13 residues. The germline V gene has CDR1 KGHSH and CDR2 LQKENI. The CDR3 DNA is TGTGCCAGCTCACCACAGGGAGGAGAGACCCAGTACTTC. Encoded protein: CASSPQGGETQYF.

The rearrangement links TRBV25-1 to TRBJ1-4; tentative D call: TRBD1 (5 bases). CDR1 and CDR2 from the germline V gene are MGHDK and SYGVNS. The CDR3 consists of 15 residues. Trimming shortened V by 1 base and J by 8 bases, and 14 bases separated the two germline ends. The CDR3 protein is CASSELGGDGEKLFF. The CDR3 DNA sequence: TGTGCCAGCAGTGAATTAGGAGGGGACGGAGAAAAACTGTTTTTT.

The chain joins TRBV27 to TRBJ1-1; tentative D call: TRBD1 (6 bases). V was cut by 5 bases and J by 3 bases, with 10 bases left in between. Germline values: CDR1 MNHEY, CDR2 SMNVEV (reference sequence). The CDR3 is made up of 13 amino acids. The CDR3 is CASSRGRDTEAFF. DNA for the CDR3: TGTGCCAGCAGTAGGGGGAGGGACACTGAAGCTTTCTTT.

This clone has just a few counts. This chain uses TRBV4-1 with TRBJ1-2; weak D call: TRBD1 (6 bases). Deletions cut 3 bases from V and 2 bases from J, with 10 bases between. The CDR3 extends over 14 amino acids. The germline V gene encodes CDR1 MGHRA and CDR2 YSYEKL. CDR3 region: CASSHDTGNYGYTF. As DNA, the CDR3 is TGCGCCAGCAGCCATGACACAGGGAACTATGGCTACACCTTC.

This chain connects TRBV5-1 to TRBJ2-2; 8 nucleotides align to TRBD2. The CDR3 length is 16 residues. V was clipped by 1 base and J by 2 bases; unmatched bases: 4. From germline, CDR1 is SGHRS and CDR2 YFSETQ. The CDR3 sequence: CASSLRTSGNTGELFF. The CDR3 DNA reads TGCGCCAGCAGCTTGAGAACTAGCGGAAACACCGGGGAGCTGTTTTTT. The whole variable domain, remainder taken from reference TRBV5-1 and TRBJ2-2, is KAGVTQTPRYLIKTRGQQVTLSCSPISGHRSVSWYQQTPGQGLQFLFEYFSETQRNKGNFPGRFSGRQFSNSRSEMNVSTLELGDSALYLCASSLRTSGNTGELFFGEGSRLTVL.

J is TRBJ2-2 and V is TRBV29-1; TRBD2 agrees at 13 bases. Trimming cost V 6 bases and J 4 bases; bases outside gene matches: 2. From germline, CDR1 is SQVTM and CDR2 ANQGSEA. This CDR3 comprises 14 residues. CDR3 sequence (DNA): TGCAGCGTAGGACTAGCGGGAGCCACCGGGGAGCTGTTTTTT. As protein: CSVGLAGATGELFF.